The rows below give T cell receptor beta chains drawn from one sample of a study of monozygotic twins with inflammatory bowel disease. TCRdb re-called the 5' RACE reads; every CDR3 protein appears as one record, without DNA. The sample has under 45,000 distinct CDR3 sequences; the top ten hold about 5%. The specimen sequenced was blood. These receptors were collected from a human donor with ulcerative colitis or Crohn's disease, or a healthy co-twin of an affected twin (not recorded which). The CDR3 runs from the conserved cysteine through the conserved F or W.

len | j_gene | v_gene | CDR3aa
15 | TRBJ2-2 | TRBV29-1 | CSVEYRGRNTGELFF
11 | TRBJ2-7 | TRBV7-2 | CASSFSGPQYF
12 | TRBJ1-2 | TRBV29-1 | CSVARSDYGYTF
13 | TRBJ2-7 | TRBV20-1 | CSASRPGGYEQYF
12 | TRBJ2-3 | TRBV3-1 | CASSEPLDTQYF
14 | TRBJ1-4 | TRBV7-8 | CASSLVGGNEKLFF
14 | TRBJ1-4 | TRBV11-2 | CASSLGGNNEKLFF
13 | TRBJ1-4 | TRBV6-2/TRBV6-3 | CASSLVPGLELFF
13 | TRBJ2-5 | TRBV20-1 | CSARGTNSGGAHF
15 | TRBJ2-4 | TRBV7-9 | CASSLGGFPGDIQYF
14 | TRBJ2-3 | TRBV3-1 | CASSQVRSTDTQYF
19 | TRBJ1-6 | TRBV5-1 | CASSLAPGHNTNYNSPLHF
13 | TRBJ2-7 | TRBV28 | CASSSRAPYEQYF
14 | TRBJ2-3 | TRBV30 | CAWSWVTNTDTQYF
11 | TRBJ2-7 | TRBV7-2 | CASSFGVEQYF
16 | TRBJ2-2 | TRBV20-1 | CSARAPGQTNTGELFF
12 | TRBJ2-1 | TRBV7-2 | CASSLLAGEEFF
15 | TRBJ2-4 | TRBV5-6 | CASSLESRGGGIQYF